This TCR beta chain was retrieved from a study of cytomegalovirus exposure and HLA in healthy donors. The PCR ran on 60 Vbeta and 13 Jbeta primers. TCRdb's table, derived via immunoSEQ multiplex PCR, lists solely in-frame clones and lacks some. The sample includes approximately 160,000 clones, 60% to 85% of them seen just once. Findings of the study overall: What a later analysis showed was that several of the most significant clusters appeared linked to common viral pathogens. Many donors carried some public TCRs, although rarity characterized most TCR sequences. There were some V segments, including TRBV6-2 and TRBV6-3, excluded as indistinguishable.

V lost 3 bases and J lost 1; bases outside the gene matches: 12. The CDR3 totals 19 residues. The V gene's germline CDR1 is LGHNA and CDR2 YSLEER. A word on this clone: Its target is unknown.

V gene TRBV4-3 combines with J gene TRBJ1-6, with 7 bases matching TRBD1. Sample: PBMCs. The receptor comes from a male donor in good health and CMV-seropositive. The CDR3 sequence: CASSQRTTDRRSYNSPLHF. As DNA, the CDR3 is TGCGCCAGCAGCCAGAGAACCACGGACAGGAGATCCTATAATTCACCCCTCCACTTT.